These 23 T cell receptor beta chains came from one sample sequenced in a study of cytomegalovirus exposure and HLA in healthy donors. The PCR contained 60 Vbeta and 13 Jbeta primers. TCRdb keeps only in-frame clones here, not all; method: immunoSEQ multiplex PCR. The sample holds about 200,000 clones, roughly four fifths seen once. The sample consisted of PBMCs. The receptors come from a woman in her forties or fifties in good health and CMV-seropositive.

In this sample, this clone turned up a few times. The rearrangement joins TRBV30 to TRBJ2-1; TRBD2 aligns across 10 bases. Germline V gene lookup returns CDR1 GTSNPN and CDR2 SVGIG (reference sequence). The CDR3 spans 15 residues. Trimming cost V 1 base and J 3 bases; bases outside gene matches: 3. The CDR3 region is CAWSEGLAVYNEQFF. Here the CDR3 DNA reads TGTGCCTGGAGTGAAGGACTAGCGGTCTACAATGAGCAGTTCTTC.

The CDR3 loop reads CASSQGLAGRFYEQYF. The CDR3 DNA reads as TGTGCCAGCAGCCAAGGCCTAGCGGGTCGATTCTACGAGCAGTACTTC. The chain couples TRBV14 to TRBJ2-7; 8 bases align to TRBD2. Germline V CDR1 and CDR2: SGHDN, FVKESK. The V and J ends lost 1 base and 3 bases, in that order; junction bases with no gene match: 8. The CDR3 is 16 amino acids.

The V gene is TRBV5-6, the J gene TRBJ2-2, with 12 positions matching TRBD2. Trimming cost V 0 bases and J 4 bases; bases outside gene matches: 4. Germline V gene data show CDR1 as SGHDT and CDR2 as YYEEEE. The CDR3 contains 17 residues. The CDR3 region is CASSLGLAGASTGELFF. CDR3 in DNA: TGTGCCAGCAGCTTGGGACTAGCGGGAGCGAGCACCGGGGAGCTGTTTTTT.

V gene TRBV27 combines with J gene TRBJ1-6; no definite D call. The CDR3 sequence is 13 residues long. V was trimmed by 2 bases and J by 10 bases, leaving 9 bases between them. Germline assignment: CDR1 MNHEY and CDR2 SMNVEV (reference sequence). CDR3 residues: CASSLTLESPLHF. CDR3 DNA: TGTGCCAGCAGTTTAACCCTTGAGTCACCCCTCCACTTT.

In DNA form, the CDR3 reads TGTGCCAGCAGCGCAGGACAGGGAGTATGGGGCTACACCTTC. It codes for CASSAGQGVWGYTF. The J gene is TRBJ1-2, the V gene TRBV28; 8 bases match TRBD1. Germline-derived CDR1 and CDR2 are MDHEN and SYDVKM. The V and J ends lost 6 bases and 8 bases, in that order; junction bases with no gene match: 11. This CDR3 has 14 residues.

This clone was seen only a few times. The rearrangement joins TRBV10-1 to TRBJ1-1, with D perhaps matching TRBD1 (6 bases). Between the trimmed V and J ends, which lost 4 bases and 5 bases, there was a span of 8 bases. CDR1 is WNHNN and CDR2 is SYGVQD in the germline V gene (reference sequence). This CDR3 contains 12 residues. CDR3 bases: TGCGCCAGCAGTGGGACAGCAACTGAAGCTTTCTTT. This encodes CASSGTATEAFF.

This rearrangement joins TRBV5-6 to TRBJ1-3; 7 nucleotides line up with TRBD1. CDR3 length: 15 amino acids. Per germline, CDR1 SGHDT and CDR2 YYEEEE. With 2 bases clipped from V and 4 bases from J, the junction kept 6 bases outside the gene matches. CDR3 in amino acids: CASSFKGARGNTIYF. The CDR3 DNA is TGTGCCAGCAGCTTTAAGGGGGCGCGGGGAAACACCATATATTTT. Combining the CDR3 with reference TRBV5-6 and TRBJ1-3 gives the whole variable domain DAGVTQSPTHLIKTRGQQVTLRCSPKSGHDTVSWYQQALGQGPQFIFQYYEEEERQRGNFPDRFSGHQFPNYSSELNVNALLLGDSALYLCASSFKGARGNTIYFGEGSWLTVV.

Of note for this clone: Mismatch with germline at one junction end may stem from a read error. The V and J genes are TRBV7-9 and TRBJ2-1; 9 bases are shared with TRBD1. The CDR3 runs to 16 residues. Per germline, CDR1 SEHNR and CDR2 FQNEAQ (reference sequence). CDR3 nucleotide sequence: TGTTCCAGCTCCCCCTCGGGACAGGGAATTCGGGATGAGCAGTTCTTC. It codes for CSSSPSGQGIRDEQFF.

The chain uses TRBV4-1 and TRBJ1-2; possible D gene TRBD1, 5 bases. CDR3 length: 14 amino acids. Trimming shortened V by 0 bases and J by 8 bases, and 13 bases separated the two germline ends. Germline V gene lookup returns CDR1 MGHRA and CDR2 YSYEKL. The CDR3 region is CASSQDTGTSGYTF. CDR3 bases: TGCGCCAGCAGCCAAGATACGGGGACTAGCGGCTACACCTTC.

This clone has more than one count but fewer than ten. The V and J genes are TRBV11-2 and TRBJ2-4; the D gene is possibly TRBD1 (6 bases). V lost 5 bases and J lost 0, with 11 bases in between. The CDR3 has 15 residues. Germline V gene sequence: CDR1 SGHAT, CDR2 FQNNGV. The CDR3 sequence: CASSEGQIAKNIQYF. The CDR3 nucleotides are TGTGCCAGCAGCGAGGGACAAATAGCCAAAAACATTCAGTACTTC.

This rearrangement joins TRBV7-2 to TRBJ2-7, with TRBD2 matching 11 bases. V was pared by 5 bases and J by 2 bases, with 5 bases of the junction left unmatched. The CDR3 extends over 15 amino acids. The germline CDR1 and CDR2 sequences are SGHTA and FQGNSA. The CDR3 reads CASSTTSGGTYEQYF. DNA for the CDR3: TGTGCCAGCAGCACCACTAGCGGGGGAACCTACGAGCAGTACTTC.

The rearrangement uses TRBV10-3 and TRBJ2-7; TRBD2 matches 7 bases. The trim removed 4 bases at V and 2 bases at J, leaving 5 bases unmatched. The CDR3 runs to 14 residues. Germline assignment: CDR1 ENHRY and CDR2 SYGVKD. In nucleotides, the CDR3 is TGTGCCATCAGTGGGGGGGGAGGGGCCTACGAGCAGTACTTC. It codes for CAISGGGGAYEQYF.

The chain couples TRBV27 to TRBJ2-5; 7 nucleotides line up with TRBD1. The CDR3 covers 16 residues. Trimming at V came to 10 bases and at J to 3 bases, leaving 17 bases not matched to a gene. From germline, CDR1 is MNHEY and CDR2 SMNVEV (reference sequence). The CDR3 protein is CAISRFYRGGKETQYF. For the CDR3, the DNA is TGTGCCATCTCGAGATTTTACAGGGGTGGCAAAGAGACCCAGTACTTC.

The chain joins TRBV1 to TRBJ2-7; the tabulated D call, TRBD2, remains unverified against the DNA. TRBV1 is annotated as a pseudogene. The CDR3 is 17 residues long. CDR3 sequence: CTSSHPSQGLHSYEQYF. CDR3 in DNA: TGCACCAGCAGCCACCCCTCCCAGGGACTACACTCCTACGAGCAGTACTTC.

Written as DNA, the CDR3 is TGTGCCAGCAGGAGTCCACGGGGCGGGGAGCTGTTTTTT. Translated, it gives CASRSPRGGELFF. The chain carries TRBV11-2 and TRBJ2-2, with D perhaps TRBD2 (5 bases). V lost 6 bases to trimming and J lost 7 bases, with 12 bases between them. The CDR3 consists of 13 residues. CDR1 and CDR2 (germline): SGHAT, FQNNGV.

The genes are TRBV5-6 and TRBJ2-7; the match to TRBD2 covers 7 bases. The CDR3 is 16 residues long. Unmatched junction bases numbered 12, after V lost 5 bases and J lost 1 base. Germline values: CDR1 SGHDT, CDR2 YYEEEE. CDR3 nucleotide sequence: TGTGCCAGCAGTTACGGGTCGTCGGGGGGTTCCTACGAGCAGTACTTC. It specifies CASSYGSSGGSYEQYF.

The CDR3 loop reads CAWNRGQGEKLFF. CDR3 in DNA: TGTGCCTGGAACAGGGGCCAAGGTGAAAAACTGTTTTTT. This sequence joins TRBV30 and TRBJ1-4, with 7 bases fitting TRBD1. V lost 4 bases to trimming and J lost 7 bases; unmatched junction nucleotides: 6. The CDR3 sequence is 13 residues long. Germline V gene sequence: CDR1 GTSNPN, CDR2 SVGIG (reference sequence).

This clone occurred once. This chain uses TRBV21-1 with TRBJ2-7; the table names TRBD2, a call not compared with the DNA. TRBV21-1 is flagged as a pseudogene. This CDR3 comprises 14 residues. The CDR3 DNA is TGTGCCAGCAGCAAAGGTGTCTTAACCTACGAGCAGTACTTC. It translates to CASSKGVLTYEQYF.

This sequence joins TRBV7-3 and TRBJ2-3; 14 positions match TRBD2. This CDR3 has 15 residues. V gave up 5 bases and J gave up 6 bases; unmatched junction bases: 4. The germline gives CDR1 SGHTA, CDR2 FQGTGA. CDR3 coding DNA: TGTGCCAGCAGCCGGACTAGCGGGAGGAGCGATACGCAGTATTTT. Translation gives CASSRTSGRSDTQYF.

The chain has TRBV5-1 and TRBJ2-7; 7 bases fit TRBD1. The junction had 3 bases not matched to a gene; V was cut back by 4 bases and J by 2 bases. The CDR3 runs 13 residues. CDR1 is SGHRS and CDR2 is YFSETQ in the germline V gene. The CDR3 spells CASSVDRAYEQYF. CDR3 sequence (DNA): TGCGCCAGCAGCGTAGACAGGGCCTACGAGCAGTACTTC.

This clone was counted a few times. The chain has TRBV29-1 and TRBJ2-7, with 7 bases aligning to TRBD1. Germline CDR1 and CDR2: SQVTM and ANQGSEA. The V and J ends lost 4 bases and 4 bases, in that order; junction bases with no gene match: 10. The CDR3 length is 14 residues. The CDR3 protein is CSVANQGGPYEQYF. CDR3 DNA: TGCAGCGTTGCTAACCAAGGGGGCCCGTACGAGCAGTACTTC.

This clone was seen a few times. This sequence joins TRBV2 and TRBJ2-1, with D possibly being TRBD2 (5 bases). Germline CDR1 reads SNHLY; CDR2 reads FYNNEI. This CDR3 region has 16 residues. The V gene lost 7 bases and the J gene lost 5 bases, with 21 bases spanning the gap. CDR3 sequence (DNA): TGTGCCAGCACCTCTCACGAGGGCGTTACCGACAATGAGCAGTTCTTC. The encoded protein is CASTSHEGVTDNEQFF.

The count of this clone is one. The rearrangement links TRBV9 to TRBJ1-6; no reliable D call. This CDR3 contains 15 residues. Germline V gene lookup returns CDR1 SGDLS and CDR2 YYNGEE. V gave up 4 bases and J gave up 7 bases, with 15 bases separating them. The CDR3 DNA reads TGTGCCAGCAGCAAGCGGGCCACTCAAAATTCACCCCTCCACTTT. It specifies CASSKRATQNSPLHF.